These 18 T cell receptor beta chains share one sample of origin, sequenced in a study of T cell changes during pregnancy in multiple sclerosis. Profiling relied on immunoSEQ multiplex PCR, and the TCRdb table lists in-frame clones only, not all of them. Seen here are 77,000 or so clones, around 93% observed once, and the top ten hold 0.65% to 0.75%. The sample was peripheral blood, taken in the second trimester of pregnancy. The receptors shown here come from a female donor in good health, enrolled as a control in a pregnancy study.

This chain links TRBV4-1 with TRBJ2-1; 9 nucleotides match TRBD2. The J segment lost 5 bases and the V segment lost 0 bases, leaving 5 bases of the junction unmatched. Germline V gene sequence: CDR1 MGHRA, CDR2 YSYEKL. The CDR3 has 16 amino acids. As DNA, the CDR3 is TGCGCCAGCAGCCAAGATCGGGCTAGCGGGGACAATGAGCAGTTCTTC. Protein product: CASSQDRASGDNEQFF.

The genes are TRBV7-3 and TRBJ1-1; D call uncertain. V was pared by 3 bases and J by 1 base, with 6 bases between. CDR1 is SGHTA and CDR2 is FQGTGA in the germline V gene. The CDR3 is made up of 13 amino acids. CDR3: CASSFAANTEAFF. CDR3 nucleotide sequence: TGTGCCAGCAGCTTTGCGGCGAACACTGAAGCTTTCTTT.

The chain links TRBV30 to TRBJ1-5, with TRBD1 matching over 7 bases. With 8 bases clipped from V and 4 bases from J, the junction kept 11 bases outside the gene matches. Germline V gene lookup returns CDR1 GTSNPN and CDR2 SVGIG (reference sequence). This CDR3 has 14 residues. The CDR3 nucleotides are TGTGCCCTGGACACAGGGGTGGGGAATCAGCCCCAGCATTTT. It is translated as CALDTGVGNQPQHF.

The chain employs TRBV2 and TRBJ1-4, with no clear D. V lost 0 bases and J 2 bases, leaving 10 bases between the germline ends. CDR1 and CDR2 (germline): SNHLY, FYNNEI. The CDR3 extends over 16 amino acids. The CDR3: CASSEAQARTNEKLFF. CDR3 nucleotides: TGTGCCAGCAGTGAAGCGCAGGCCAGGACTAATGAAAAACTGTTTTTT. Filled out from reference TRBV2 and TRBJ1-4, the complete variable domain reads EPEVTQTPSHQVTQMGQEVILRCVPISNHLYFYWYRQILGQKVEFLVSFYNNEISEKSEIFDDQFSVERPDGSNFTLKIRSTKLEDSAMYFCASSEAQARTNEKLFFGSGTQLSVL.

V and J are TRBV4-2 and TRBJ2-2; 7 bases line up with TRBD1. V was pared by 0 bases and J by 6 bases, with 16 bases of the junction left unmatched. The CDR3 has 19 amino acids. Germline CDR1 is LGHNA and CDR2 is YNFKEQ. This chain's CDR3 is CASSQDTQGLRYRAGELFF. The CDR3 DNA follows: TGTGCCAGCAGCCAAGATACACAGGGGTTAAGGTATAGGGCCGGGGAGCTGTTTTTT.

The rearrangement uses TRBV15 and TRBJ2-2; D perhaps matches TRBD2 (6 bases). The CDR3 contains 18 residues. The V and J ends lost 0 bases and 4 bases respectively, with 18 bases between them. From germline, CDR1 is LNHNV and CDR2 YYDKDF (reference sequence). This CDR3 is CATSRDRTTWRSTGELFF. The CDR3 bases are TGTGCCACCAGCAGAGATCGGACTACCTGGCGGAGCACCGGGGAGCTGTTTTTT.

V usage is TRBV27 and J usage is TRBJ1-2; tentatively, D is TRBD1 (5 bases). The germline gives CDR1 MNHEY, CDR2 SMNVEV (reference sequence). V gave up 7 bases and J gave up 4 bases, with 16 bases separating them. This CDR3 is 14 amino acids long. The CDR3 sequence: CASTSNPGFYGYTF. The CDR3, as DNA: TGTGCCAGCACCTCGAATCCAGGGTTCTATGGCTACACCTTC.

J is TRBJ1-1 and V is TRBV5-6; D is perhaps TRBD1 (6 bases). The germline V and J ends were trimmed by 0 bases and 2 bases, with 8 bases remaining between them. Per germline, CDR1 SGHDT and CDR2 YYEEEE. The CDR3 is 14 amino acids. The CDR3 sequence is CASSLAGANTEAFF. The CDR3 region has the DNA TGTGCCAGCAGCTTGGCAGGGGCTAACACTGAAGCTTTCTTT.

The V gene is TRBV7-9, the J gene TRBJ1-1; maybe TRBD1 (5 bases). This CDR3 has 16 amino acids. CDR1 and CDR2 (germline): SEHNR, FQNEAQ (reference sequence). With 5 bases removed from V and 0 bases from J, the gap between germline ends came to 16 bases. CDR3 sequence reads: CASSDRLGRLNTEAFF. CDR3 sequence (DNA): TGTGCCAGCAGCGACAGATTAGGCAGACTGAACACTGAAGCTTTCTTT.

The CDR3 loop reads CASKQGYSGNTIYF. DNA of the CDR3: TGTGCCAGCAAACAGGGATACTCTGGAAACACCATATATTTT. The rearrangement uses TRBV27 and TRBJ1-3; tentative D call: TRBD1 (6 bases). The germline gives CDR1 MNHEY, CDR2 SMNVEV (reference sequence). This CDR3 spans 14 amino acids. V lost 7 bases and J lost 0, with 10 bases in between.

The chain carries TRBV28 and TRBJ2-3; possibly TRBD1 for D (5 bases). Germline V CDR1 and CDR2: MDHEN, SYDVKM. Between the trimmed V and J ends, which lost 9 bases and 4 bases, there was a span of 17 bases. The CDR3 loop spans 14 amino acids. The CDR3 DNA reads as TGTGCCAGTCGCAACAGGTTAACCGCAGATACGCAGTATTTT. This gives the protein CASRNRLTADTQYF.

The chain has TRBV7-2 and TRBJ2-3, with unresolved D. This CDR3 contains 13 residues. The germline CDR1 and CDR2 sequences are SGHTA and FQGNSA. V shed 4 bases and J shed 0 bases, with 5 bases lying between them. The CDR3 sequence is CASSSTSTDTQYF. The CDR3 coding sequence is TGTGCCAGCAGCTCAACTAGCACAGATACGCAGTATTTT.

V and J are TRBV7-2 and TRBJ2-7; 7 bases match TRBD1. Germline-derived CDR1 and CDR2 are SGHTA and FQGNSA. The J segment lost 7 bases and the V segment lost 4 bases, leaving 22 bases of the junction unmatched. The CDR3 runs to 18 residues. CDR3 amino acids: CASSSSSTSGTEFLEQYF. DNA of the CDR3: TGTGCCAGCAGCTCCTCCTCAACTTCCGGGACAGAATTCCTTGAGCAGTACTTC. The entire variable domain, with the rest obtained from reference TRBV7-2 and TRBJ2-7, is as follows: GAGVSQSPSNKVTEKGKDVELRCDPISGHTALYWYRQSLGQGLEFLIYFQGNSAPDKSGLPSDRFSAERTGGSVSTLTIQRTQQEDSAVYLCASSSSSTSGTEFLEQYFGPGTRLTVT.

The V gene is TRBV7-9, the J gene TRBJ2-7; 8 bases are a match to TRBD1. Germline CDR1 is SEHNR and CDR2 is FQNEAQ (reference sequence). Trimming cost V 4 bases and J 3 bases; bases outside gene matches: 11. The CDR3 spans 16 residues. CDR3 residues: CASSSIPDRVNYEQYF. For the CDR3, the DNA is TGTGCCAGCAGCTCCATTCCGGACAGGGTTAACTACGAGCAGTACTTC.

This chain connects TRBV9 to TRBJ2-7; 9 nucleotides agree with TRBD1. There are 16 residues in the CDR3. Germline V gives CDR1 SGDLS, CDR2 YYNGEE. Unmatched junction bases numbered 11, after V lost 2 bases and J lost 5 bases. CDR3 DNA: TGTGCCAGCAGCGTCCGCCCAGACAGGGGGTATGACGAGCAGTACTTC. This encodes CASSVRPDRGYDEQYF. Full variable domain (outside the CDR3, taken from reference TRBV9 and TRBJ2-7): DSGVTQTPKHLITATGQRVTLRCSPRSGDLSVYWYQQSLDQGLQFLIQYYNGEERAKGNILERFSAQQFPDLHSELNLSSLELGDSALYFCASSVRPDRGYDEQYFGPGTRLTVT.

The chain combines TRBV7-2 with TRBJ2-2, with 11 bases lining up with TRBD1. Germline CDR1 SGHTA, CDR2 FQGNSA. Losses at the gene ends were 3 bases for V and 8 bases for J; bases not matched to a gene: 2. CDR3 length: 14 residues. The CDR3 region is CASSLDRGRGELFF. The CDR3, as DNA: TGTGCCAGCAGCTTGGACAGGGGGCGTGGGGAGCTGTTTTTT.

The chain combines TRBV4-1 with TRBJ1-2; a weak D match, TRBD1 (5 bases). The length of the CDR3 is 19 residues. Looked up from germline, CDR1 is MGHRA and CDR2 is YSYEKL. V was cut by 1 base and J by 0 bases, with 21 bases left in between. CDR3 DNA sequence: TGCGCCAGCAGCCAAGCCCTAGGACAAAGGTTCCAAGCTAACTATGGCTACACCTTC. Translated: CASSQALGQRFQANYGYTF.

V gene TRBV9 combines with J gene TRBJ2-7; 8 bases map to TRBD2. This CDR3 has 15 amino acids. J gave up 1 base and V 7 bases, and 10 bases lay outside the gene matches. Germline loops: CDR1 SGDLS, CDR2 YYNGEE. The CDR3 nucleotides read TGTGCCAGCGGACTCGGGGGGGGAGAATCCTACGAGCAGTACTTC. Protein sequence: CASGLGGGESYEQYF. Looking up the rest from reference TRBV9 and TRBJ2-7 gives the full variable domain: DSGVTQTPKHLITATGQRVTLRCSPRSGDLSVYWYQQSLDQGLQFLIQYYNGEERAKGNILERFSAQQFPDLHSELNLSSLELGDSALYFCASGLGGGESYEQYFGPGTRLTVT.